The rows below give T cell receptor beta chains drawn from one sample of a study of T-cell reconstitution after alpha-beta-depleted transplantation in children. One entry per CDR3 protein results from TCRdb running MiXCR on the PCR reads. The sample holds hundreds of thousands of distinct CDR3 sequences; more than 15% are singletons and the top ten take approximately 40%. Sequencing used PBMCs, mostly from graft donor cells, obtained 360 days after TCRalphabeta/CD19-depleted stem cell transplant. The source is a male patient aged 2-9 years who had a stem cell transplant for acute lymphoblastic leukemia, so the T cells may come from the graft donor. The CDR3 runs from the conserved cysteine through the conserved F or W. The order of the fields is J gene, V gene, D gene, clone size, CDR3 DNA, CDR3 protein. The D gene is left open where the match is weak. Size is omitted from some rows. Given values are once, few, many or a class for expanded clones.

TRBJ2-5 TRBV12-3/TRBV12-4 TRBD1 NA TGTGCCAGCAGGCCCACCGGGACAGGGTTCTGGGAGACCCAGTACTTC CASRPTGTGFWETQYF
TRBJ2-5 TRBV5-5 NA NA TGTGCCAGCAGCCGGACCCCCCAAGAGACCCAGTACTTC CASSRTPQETQYF
TRBJ1-5 TRBV27 NA few TGTGCCAGCAGTTCTCTTCGGGGCCCTAGCAATCAGCCCCAGCATTTT CASSSLRGPSNQPQHF
TRBJ1-2 TRBV6-1 NA few TGTGCCAGCAGCCGAAAGGACAGAAGCTATGGCTACACCTTC CASSRKDRSYGYTF
TRBJ2-3 TRBV27 NA NA TGTGCCAGCAGTTTCCCCCCAGATACGCAGTATTTT CASSFPPDTQYF
TRBJ2-5 TRBV5-4 TRBD1 few TGTGCCAGCAGCAACCGGGACAGTGAAGAGACCCAGTACTTC CASSNRDSEETQYF
TRBJ1-2 TRBV5-4 TRBD1 NA TGTGCCAGCAGCCCACAGGGGGCTTCGAAGGGCTACACCTTC CASSPQGASKGYTF
TRBJ1-5 TRBV12-3/TRBV12-4 NA NA TGTGCCAGCACCCTGGGGGGGCTTCAGCCCCAGCATTTT CASTLGGLQPQHF
TRBJ2-1 TRBV5-1 NA NA TGCGCCAGCAGCTACGGGGGAACCTACACTGAGCAGTTCTTC CASSYGGTYTEQFF
TRBJ2-3 TRBV15 TRBD1 NA TGTGCCACCAGCACGGACAGGGGTCCAGATACGCAGTATTTT CATSTDRGPDTQYF
TRBJ1-2 TRBV18 TRBD1 NA TGTGCCAGCTCACCGGGACAGGGGGACCGACACTATGGCTACACCTTC CASSPGQGDRHYGYTF
TRBJ2-3 TRBV27 TRBD1 few TGTGCCAGCCGGCTCCGGACAGGAGGGCAGTATTTT CASRLRTGGQYF
TRBJ2-7 TRBV4-2 TRBD2 few TGTGCCAGCAGCCAGGGACTAGCGGGACTCGAGCAGTACTTC CASSQGLAGLEQYF
TRBJ2-7 TRBV24-1 NA few TGTGCCACCAGTGATTCGAATTCCTACGAGCAGTACTTC CATSDSNSYEQYF
TRBJ2-5 TRBV12-3/TRBV12-4 NA few TGTGCCAGCAGTTTAGCGCGGCGGTACCAAGAGACCCAGTACTTC CASSLARRYQETQYF
TRBJ2-2 TRBV7-8 NA few TGTGCCAGCAGCTACCCGGCGGGGGCTCTGTTCACCGGGGAGCTGTTTTTT CASSYPAGALFTGELFF
TRBJ1-1 TRBV29-1 NA NA TGCAGCGTTGAAGGGGCCATGGGTAACACTGAAGCTTTCTTT CSVEGAMGNTEAFF
TRBJ2-4 TRBV27 NA NA TGTGCCAGCAGCACAGGGAACAAAAACATTCAGTACTTC CASSTGNKNIQYF
TRBJ1-5 TRBV7-2 NA few TGTGCCAGCAGCTTAGGTTTTGGAGGCAATCAGCCCCAGCATTTT CASSLGFGGNQPQHF
TRBJ2-5 TRBV7-9 NA NA TGTGCCAGCAGCTCTGCAGGGCTGGCAGCCCGTCAAGAGACCCAGTACTTC CASSSAGLAARQETQYF
TRBJ2-7 TRBV4-3 NA many TGCGCCAGCAGCCAAGATCTAATGCGTCCCAGGGGCAGCTCCTACGAGCAGTACTTC CASSQDLMRPRGSSYEQYF
TRBJ2-7 TRBV7-9 NA few TGTGCCAGCAGTCGTGGGGGAAACGAGCAGTACTTC CASSRGGNEQYF
TRBJ2-1 TRBV20-1 TRBD2 few TGCAGTGCTAGAGATCTGGCGGGGGGGTGGAATGAGCAGTTCTTC CSARDLAGGWNEQFF
TRBJ2-6 TRBV18 NA NA TGTGCCAGCTCTCCAAAGGGACCGCCGTTGGGGGCCAACGTCCTGACTTTC CASSPKGPPLGANVLTF
TRBJ2-1 TRBV2 TRBD1 few TGTGCCAGCAGGACGGGACAGGGGGGCTACAATGAGCAGTTCTTC CASRTGQGGYNEQFF
TRBJ2-2 TRBV14 TRBD1 few TGTGCCAGCAGCCTAGACAGGGGCCCCACCGGGGAGCTGTTTTTT CASSLDRGPTGELFF
TRBJ1-1 TRBV5-1 NA NA TGCGCCAGCAGCTGGGAGCAGCCGACGAACACTGAAGCTTTCTTT CASSWEQPTNTEAFF
TRBJ2-3 TRBV5-4 NA NA TGTGCCAGCAGCTTCCGCCCTGACACAGATACGCAGTATTTT CASSFRPDTDTQYF
TRBJ2-1 TRBV29-1 NA many TGCAGCGCTGAACGCGGGACAGCCCAAAACAATGAGCAGTTCTTC CSAERGTAQNNEQFF
TRBJ1-1 TRBV6-5 NA few TGTGCCAGCAGTTACGGGCAGGTGAACACTGAAGCTTTCTTT CASSYGQVNTEAFF
TRBJ2-2 TRBV19 TRBD1 few TGTGCCAGTAGTTCGTACAGGGGAGCGGACACCGGGGAGCTGTTTTTT CASSSYRGADTGELFF
TRBJ1-4 TRBV4-2 TRBD1 NA TGTGCCAGCAGCCTCGGGACAGGGCTAGAGGCAACTAATGAAAAACTGTTTTTT CASSLGTGLEATNEKLFF
TRBJ2-5 TRBV10-3 NA NA TGTGCCATCGGAAGACAGGGAGGGGAGACCCAGTACTTC CAIGRQGGETQYF
TRBJ1-2 TRBV5-5 NA NA TGTGCCAGCAGTACCACCGTAATTTCCAGGGTCCGGAACTATGGCTACACCTTC CASSTTVISRVRNYGYTF
TRBJ2-1 TRBV20-1 NA few TGCAGTGCTAGAGATCCCGGGGTAGACTACAATGAGCAGTTCTTC CSARDPGVDYNEQFF
TRBJ1-1 TRBV7-9 NA NA TGTGCCAGCAGCCCGCCTAGGGGGGAGGGGACTGAAGCTTTCTTT CASSPPRGEGTEAFF
TRBJ2-6 TRBV5-6 NA few TGTGCCAGCAGCTTGGCCTTTCTCGGGGCCAACGTCCTGACTTTC CASSLAFLGANVLTF
TRBJ2-1 TRBV29-1 NA NA TGCAGCGTTGGCGGAAGCTCCTACAATGAGCAGTTCTTC CSVGGSSYNEQFF
TRBJ1-1 TRBV3-1 NA NA TGTGCCAGCAGCCAACCCCCTAACACTGAAGCTTTCTTT CASSQPPNTEAFF
TRBJ2-3 TRBV29-1 NA many TGCAGCGTTGAGGGGTCGGCAGATACGCAGTATTTT CSVEGSADTQYF
TRBJ1-2 TRBV12-3/TRBV12-4 NA NA TGTGCCAGCACCCACCAGATAGCCTATGGCTACACCTTC CASTHQIAYGYTF
TRBJ2-3 TRBV27 TRBD2 NA TGTGCCAGCAGTTCACTCCCCGGGAGGGAAAGCACAGATACGCAGTATTTT CASSSLPGRESTDTQYF
TRBJ2-6 TRBV11-2 NA NA TGTGCCAGCAGCCCATGGGGAGGATGGAGGAGTTCTGGGGCCAACGTCCTGACTTTC CASSPWGGWRSSGANVLTF
TRBJ2-7 TRBV7-2 NA NA TGTGCCAGCAGCTTAGTCTTTGGGCAGACCTACGAGCAGTACTTC CASSLVFGQTYEQYF
TRBJ2-3 TRBV7-2 NA NA TGTGCCAGCAGCTTAAGTGGAGGGGGCGGTACGCAGTATTTT CASSLSGGGGTQYF
TRBJ2-5 TRBV24-1 TRBD2 few TGTGCCACCAGTGAGGGGACTAGCGGGGGTGGGAGAAAGACCCAGTACTTC CATSEGTSGGGRKTQYF
TRBJ2-2 TRBV29-1 NA few TGCAGCGTGGATCCCGGGACGTCGACCGGGGAGCTGTTTTTT CSVDPGTSTGELFF